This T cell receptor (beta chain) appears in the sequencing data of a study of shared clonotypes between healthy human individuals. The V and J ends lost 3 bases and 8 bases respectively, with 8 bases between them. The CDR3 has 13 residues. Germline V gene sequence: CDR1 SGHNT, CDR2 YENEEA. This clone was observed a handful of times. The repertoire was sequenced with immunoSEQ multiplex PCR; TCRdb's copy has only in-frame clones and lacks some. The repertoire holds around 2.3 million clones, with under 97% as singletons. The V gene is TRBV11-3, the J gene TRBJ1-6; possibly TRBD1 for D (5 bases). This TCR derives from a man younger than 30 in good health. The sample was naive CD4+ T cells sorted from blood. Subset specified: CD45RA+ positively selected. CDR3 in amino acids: CASSFFRDSPLHF. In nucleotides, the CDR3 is TGTGCCAGCAGCTTCTTCAGGGATTCACCCCTCCACTTT. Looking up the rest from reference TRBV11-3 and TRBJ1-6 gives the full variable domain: EAGVVQSPRYKIIEKKQPVAFWCNPISGHNTLYWYLQNLGQGPELLIRYENEEAVDDSQLPKDRFSAERLKGVDSTLKIQPAELGDSAVYLCASSFFRDSPLHFGNGTRLTVT.